The 18 T cell receptor beta chains below all came from one sample that was sequenced in a study of blood T cell repertoires in COVID-19. The repertoire was sequenced with immunoSEQ multiplex PCR; TCRdb's copy has only in-frame clones and lacks some. Here the sample spans about 140,000 clones, around 85% being singletons. Sequenced input: peripheral blood. These receptors all come from a man aged 45-65 years with acute or convalescent COVID-19.

The rearrangement links TRBV5-6 to TRBJ1-6; D is uncertain. CDR1 is SGHDT, CDR2 YYEEEE, per germline. Trimming removed 4 bases at V and 9 bases at J, with 8 bases between. CDR3 size: 12 residues. This CDR3 is CASSLMASPLHF. CDR3 in DNA: TGTGCCAGCAGCCTTATGGCTTCACCCCTCCACTTT.

The chain joins TRBV9 to TRBJ1-1; TRBD1 aligns across 12 bases. Trimming took 2 bases from V and 2 from J; bases not matched to a gene: 4. The CDR3 is made up of 16 amino acids. Germline V gene lookup returns CDR1 SGDLS and CDR2 YYNGEE. CDR3 coding DNA: TGTGCCAGCAGCGTGGGGGACAGGGGGCGAAACACTGAAGCTTTCTTT. Encoded protein: CASSVGDRGRNTEAFF.

This CDR3 reads CASSVQGVGYGYTF. As DNA, the CDR3 is TGTGCCAGCAGTGTACAGGGGGTCGGCTATGGCTACACCTTC. The chain employs TRBV2 and TRBJ1-2, with 8 bases that match TRBD1. The CDR3 has 14 residues. Germline assignment: CDR1 SNHLY and CDR2 FYNNEI. The V segment lost 4 bases and the J segment 4 bases; nucleotides outside the gene matches: 5.

The chain couples TRBV5-1 to TRBJ2-7, with a tentative D call TRBD2 (6 bases). The CDR3 loop spans 17 amino acids. Trimming stripped 4 bases from V and 0 bases from J, with 20 bases between. Germline CDR1 reads SGHRS; CDR2 reads YFSETQ. CDR3 sequence: CASSKSRGEVSSYEQYF. The CDR3 DNA reads TGCGCCAGCAGCAAATCCCGCGGGGAGGTTAGCTCCTACGAGCAGTACTTC.

The rearrangement links TRBV21-1 to TRBJ2-2; the D call in the table, TRBD1, was not verified against the DNA. TRBV21-1 is termed a pseudogene. This CDR3 is 16 amino acids long. CDR3 residues: CASSRGGRGPTGELFF. The CDR3 DNA reads as TGTGCCAGCAGCAGGGGGGGCAGGGGGCCCACCGGGGAGCTGTTTTTT.

The chain combines TRBV24-1 with TRBJ1-2; D not resolved. The CDR3 contains 11 residues. Trimming cost V 12 bases and J 4 bases, with 11 bases left between them. Germline CDR1 KGHDR, CDR2 SFDVKD. The CDR3, as DNA: TGTGCCGGTTTCGGTCCCTATGGCTACACCTTC. Translated: CAGFGPYGYTF.

This chain joins TRBV11-2 and TRBJ1-2; D is ambiguous. V dropped 3 bases and J dropped 1 base, with 9 bases sitting between them. Germline V gene sequence: CDR1 SGHAT, CDR2 FQNNGV. The CDR3 length is 14 residues. The CDR3 nucleotides read TGTGCCAGCAGCTTTGGCGGGATTAACTATGGCTACACCTTC. It codes for CASSFGGINYGYTF.

CDR3 coding DNA: TGCGCCAGCAGCCCCGGGACAGGGGAAACTGAAGCTTTCTTT. It is translated as CASSPGTGETEAFF. The chain combines TRBV5-1 with TRBJ1-1; 10 bases are a match to TRBD1. V gave up 4 bases and J gave up 5 bases; unmatched junction bases: 5. The CDR3 has 14 residues. The germline gives CDR1 SGHRS, CDR2 YFSETQ.

The chain is built from TRBV5-4 and TRBJ2-7; 9 nucleotides match TRBD2. Germline CDR1 SGHNT, CDR2 YYREEE (reference sequence). With 4 bases clipped from V and 7 bases from J, the junction kept 9 bases outside the gene matches. This CDR3 is built from 14 residues. The CDR3 loop is CASSPTGGLAEQYF. The CDR3 DNA reads TGTGCCAGCAGCCCCACGGGGGGACTAGCAGAGCAGTACTTC.

This clone was detected once. V usage is TRBV21-1 and J usage is TRBJ2-3; TRBD2 is the table's D call and was not checked against the DNA. TRBV21-1 is labeled a pseudogene. The CDR3 is 16 amino acids. DNA of the CDR3: TGTGCCAGCAGCAAAAGGCGGGGGGATAGCACAGATACGCAGTATTTT. Its protein product is CASSKRRGDSTDTQYF.

The chain couples TRBV6-2 or TRBV6-3 to TRBJ2-7; 12 bases line up with TRBD2. The CDR3 loop spans 15 amino acids. Losses at the gene ends were 6 bases for V and 2 bases for J; bases not matched to a gene: 5. Germline loops: CDR1 MNHEY, CDR2 SVGEGT. CDR3 sequence reads: CASSLTSGGTYEQYF. DNA of the CDR3: TGTGCCAGCAGCCTGACTAGCGGGGGAACCTACGAGCAGTACTTC.

The genes are TRBV4-1 and TRBJ1-1; a weak D match, TRBD1 (6 bases). Per the germline V gene, CDR1 is MGHRA and CDR2 is YSYEKL. The CDR3 spans 14 residues. Trimming stripped 1 base from V and 7 bases from J, with 13 bases between. The CDR3 protein is CASSQVRAGVEAFF. In nucleotides, the CDR3 is TGCGCCAGCAGCCAAGTTCGGGCAGGGGTTGAAGCTTTCTTT.

The chain combines TRBV9 with TRBJ2-1; no definite D call. Germline V gene lookup returns CDR1 SGDLS and CDR2 YYNGEE. The CDR3 length is 14 residues. Trimming took 0 bases from V and 4 from J, leaving 8 bases between them. This chain's CDR3 is CASSVDAAYNEQFF. The CDR3 DNA reads as TGTGCCAGCAGCGTAGACGCGGCTTACAATGAGCAGTTCTTC. Full variable domain (outside the CDR3, taken from reference TRBV9 and TRBJ2-1): DSGVTQTPKHLITATGQRVTLRCSPRSGDLSVYWYQQSLDQGLQFLIQYYNGEERAKGNILERFSAQQFPDLHSELNLSSLELGDSALYFCASSVDAAYNEQFFGPGTRLTVL.

The chain recombines TRBV6-5 with TRBJ2-7; 8 bases match TRBD1. CDR3 length: 13 amino acids. Germline V CDR1 and CDR2: MNHEY, SVGAGI. Losses at the gene ends were 6 bases for V and 6 bases for J; bases not matched to a gene: 7. CDR3 protein: CASSSGQGGEQYF. DNA for the CDR3: TGTGCCAGCAGCTCCGGACAGGGTGGCGAGCAGTACTTC.

The chain uses TRBV7-9 and TRBJ1-1, with TRBD1 matching 9 bases. There are 16 residues in the CDR3. The germline V gene encodes CDR1 SEHNR and CDR2 FQNEAQ (reference sequence). Trimming at V came to 2 bases and at J to 6 bases, leaving 10 bases not matched to a gene. This CDR3 is CASSLIPTGGLAEAFF. The CDR3 region has the DNA TGTGCCAGCAGCTTAATCCCTACAGGGGGCCTAGCTGAAGCTTTCTTT. Together with reference TRBV7-9 and TRBJ1-1, the CDR3 gives the full variable domain: DTGVSQNPRHKITKRGQNVTFRCDPISEHNRLYWYRQTLGQGPEFLTYFQNEAQLEKSRLLSDRFSAERPKGSFSTLEIQRTEQGDSAMYLCASSLIPTGGLAEAFFGQGTRLTVV.

V and J are TRBV19 and TRBJ2-5; perhaps TRBD2 as D (5 bases). Germline values: CDR1 LNHDA, CDR2 SQIVND (reference sequence). V lost 1 base and J 2 bases, leaving 17 bases between the germline ends. The CDR3 contains 17 residues. This chain's CDR3 is CASSIGTSTGGQETQYF. The CDR3 DNA follows: TGTGCCAGTAGTATAGGGACCTCAACGGGCGGGCAAGAGACCCAGTACTTC.

The V gene is TRBV19, the J gene TRBJ1-3; 8 nucleotides align to TRBD1. Per germline, CDR1 LNHDA and CDR2 SQIVND (reference sequence). J gave up 3 bases and V 4 bases, and 8 bases lay outside the gene matches. This CDR3 contains 16 residues. The CDR3, as DNA: TGTGCCAGTAGTAGCGGACAGGGACACCTTGGAAACACCATATATTTT. Encoded protein: CASSSGQGHLGNTIYF.

The chain combines TRBV6-5 with TRBJ1-2; TRBD1 matches at 11 bases. Trimming at V came to 6 bases and at J to 6 bases, leaving 9 bases not matched to a gene. The CDR3 is made up of 15 amino acids. Germline CDR1 reads MNHEY; CDR2 reads SVGAGI. The chain's CDR3 is CASSPRTGGVDGYTF. Here the CDR3 DNA reads TGTGCCAGCAGCCCCAGGACAGGGGGCGTAGATGGCTACACCTTC.